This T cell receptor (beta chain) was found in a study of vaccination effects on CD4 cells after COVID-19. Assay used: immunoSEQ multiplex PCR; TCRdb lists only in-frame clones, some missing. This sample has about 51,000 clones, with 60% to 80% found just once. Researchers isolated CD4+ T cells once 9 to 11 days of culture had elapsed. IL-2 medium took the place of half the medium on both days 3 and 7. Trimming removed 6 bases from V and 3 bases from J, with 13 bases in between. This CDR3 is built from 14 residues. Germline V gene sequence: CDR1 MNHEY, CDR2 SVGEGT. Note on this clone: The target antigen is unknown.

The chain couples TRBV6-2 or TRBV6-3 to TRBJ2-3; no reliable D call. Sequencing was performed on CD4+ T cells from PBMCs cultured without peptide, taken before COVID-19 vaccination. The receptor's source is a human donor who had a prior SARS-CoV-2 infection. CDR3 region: CASSYEITTDTQYF. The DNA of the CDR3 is TGTGCCAGCAGCTATGAGATTACGACAGATACGCAGTATTTT.